The rows below give T cell receptor gamma chains drawn from one sample of a study of human gamma delta and Vdelta1 T cells. TCRdb re-analyzed the PCR reads via CATT. The sample contains several hundred gamma-chain clones, roughly an eighth of which appear only once. The material sequenced was Vdelta1 gamma-delta T cells from blood. The receptors were sampled from a human donor in good health. CDR3s include the opening cysteine and the closing phenylalanine or tryptophan. Rows give clone size only sometimes, using once, few, many, or a class for an expanded clone.

cdr3_length clone_size j_call v_call cdr3_nt cdr3_aa
15 NA TRGJ1/TRGJ2 TRGV2 TGTGCCACCTGGGACGGGCTCCTAGTTTATTATAAGAAACTCTTT CATWDGLLVYYKKLF
12 few TRGJ1/TRGJ2 TRGV4 TGTGCCACCTGGGACGGGGATTATAAGAAACTCTTT CATWDGDYKKLF
12 few TRGJ1/TRGJ2 TRGV10 TGTGCTGCGTGGGACCCTTATTATAAGAAACTCTTT CAAWDPYYKKLF
13 NA TRGJ1/TRGJ2 TRGV3 TGTGCCACCTGGGACAGGCTGGAGTATAAGAAACTCTTT CATWDRLEYKKLF
14 few TRGJP2 TRGV8 TGTGCCACCTGGGATAATTGTAGTGATTGGATCAAGACGTTT CATWDNCSDWIKTF
11 large TRGJ1/TRGJ2 TRGV2 TGTGCCACCTGGGACGGGCGAGGGAAACTCTTT CATWDGRGKLF
11 medium-sized TRGJ1/TRGJ2 TRGV8 TGTGCCACCTGGGATGTTTCTAAGAAACTCTTT CATWDVSKKLF
14 large TRGJP2 TRGV2 TGTGCCACCTGGGACGGGCGGGATGATTGGATCAAGACGTTT CATWDGRDDWIKTF
12 few TRGJ1/TRGJ2 TRGV2 TGTGCCACCTGGGACGGGTATTATAAGAAACTCTTT CATWDGYYKKLF
16 once TRGJ1/TRGJ2 TRGV10 TGTGCTGCGTGGGATTTACCTAGGAGAAAATATTATAAGAAACTCTTT CAAWDLPRRKYYKKLF
13 large TRGJ1/TRGJ2 TRGV8 TGTGCCACCTGGGATATGAATTATTATAAGAAACTCTTT CATWDMNYYKKLF
13 NA TRGJ1/TRGJ2 TRGV9 TGTGCCTTGTGGTCTTGGGGAAGTTATAAGAAACTCTTT CALWSWGSYKKLF
11 NA TRGJ1/TRGJ2 TRGV9 TGTGCCTTGTGGGAGGTGCGAAAGAAACTCTTT CALWEVRKKLF
13 NA TRGJ1/TRGJ2 TRGV9 TGTGCCTTGTGGCCCCCCGATTATTATAAGAAACTCTTT CALWPPDYYKKLF
15 NA TRGJ1/TRGJ2 TRGV8 TGTGCCACCTGGGATAAGCCCCCGAATTATTATAAGAAACTCTTT CATWDKPPNYYKKLF
13 large TRGJ1/TRGJ2 TRGV8 TGTGCCACCTGGGCCTCGAATTATTATAAGAAACTCTTT CATWASNYYKKLF
12 few TRGJ1/TRGJ2 TRGV4 TGTGCCACCTGGGACGGGCTCTTTAAGAAACTCTTT CATWDGLFKKLF
16 hyperexpanded TRGJP2 TRGV8 TGTGCCACCTGGATTACCGGGCGTAGTAGTGATTGGATCAAGACGTTT CATWITGRSSDWIKTF
15 NA TRGJ1/TRGJ2 TRGV4 TGTGCCACCTGGGACGGGATTTTGGATTATTATAAGAAACTCTTT CATWDGILDYYKKLF
12 NA TRGJ1/TRGJ2 TRGV5 TGTGCCACCTGGGATTGGTATTATAAGAAACTCTTT CATWDWYYKKLF
14 NA TRGJP2 TRGV3 TGTGCCACCTGGGACACTAGCCTAGATTGGATCAAGACGTTT CATWDTSLDWIKTF
14 large TRGJP1 TRGV8 TGTGCCACCTGGGATAGGACCACTGGTTGGTTCAAGATATTT CATWDRTTGWFKIF
14 NA TRGJ1/TRGJ2 TRGV2 TGTGCCACCTGGGAAGTTGCAGGGGGGACTAAGAAACTCTTT CATWEVAGGTKKLF
13 once TRGJ1/TRGJ2 TRGV10 TGTGCTGCGTGGGATTATACCACTTATAAGAAACTCTTT CAAWDYTTYKKLF
13 NA TRGJ1/TRGJ2 TRGV9 TGTGCCTTGTGGGAGCTGGGGTATTATAAGAAACTCTTT CALWELGYYKKLF
14 medium-sized TRGJ1/TRGJ2 TRGV8 TGTGCCACCTGGGATAGGGAGTATTATTATAAGAAACTCTTT CATWDREYYYKKLF
12 few TRGJ1/TRGJ2 TRGV9 TGTGCCTTGTGGGAGGTGTATTATAAGAAACTCTTT CALWEVYYKKLF
12 medium-sized TRGJ1/TRGJ2 TRGV3 TGTGCCACCTGGGAGGCGCTTTATAAGAAACTCTTT CATWEALYKKLF
12 large TRGJ1/TRGJ2 TRGV2 TGTGCCACCTGGGACGGGCGCTATAAGAAACTCTTT CATWDGRYKKLF
15 NA TRGJ1/TRGJ2 TRGV9 TGTGCCTTGTGGGAGGTGCATTTAGGTTATTATAAGAAACTCTTT CALWEVHLGYYKKLF
14 few TRGJP1 TRGV10 TGTGCTGCGTGGGACTCACCGACTGGTTGGTTCAAGATATTT CAAWDSPTGWFKIF
12 once TRGJ1/TRGJ2 TRGV3 TGTGCCACCTGGGACAGCCCGTGGGGGAAACTCTTT CATWDSPWGKLF
12 large TRGJ1/TRGJ2 TRGV3 TGTGCCACCTGGGACAGGCGAAAGAGGAAACTCTTT CATWDRRKRKLF
12 NA TRGJ1/TRGJ2 TRGV5 TGTGCCACCTGGGACAAAGGGTATAAGAAACTCTTT CATWDKGYKKLF
15 NA TRGJP1 TRGV10 TGTGCTGCGTGGGATTGGATGGCCACTGGTTGGTTCAAGATATTT CAAWDWMATGWFKIF
16 NA TRGJP1 TRGV10 TGCGCTGCGTGGGATGGGGAGAATACCACTGGTTGGTTCAAGATATTT CAAWDGENTTGWFKIF
16 large TRGJ1/TRGJ2 TRGV5 TGTGCCACCTGGGACAGGCCCTTTTGGAATTATTATAAGAAACTCTTT CATWDRPFWNYYKKLF
12 few TRGJ1/TRGJ2 TRGV2 TGTGCCACCTGGGACGGTTATTATAAGAAACTCTTT CATWDGYYKKLF
14 few TRGJ1/TRGJ2 TRGV5 TGTGCCACCTGGGACAGGCCGTGGTATTATAAGAAACTCTTT CATWDRPWYYKKLF
13 NA TRGJ1/TRGJ2 TRGV5 TGTGCCACCTGGGACCGACCTTATTATAAGAAACTCTTT CATWDRPYYKKLF
13 medium-sized TRGJ1/TRGJ2 TRGV4 TGTGCCACCTGGGACGGGCTCCGGGATAAGAAACTCTTT CATWDGLRDKKLF
9 NA TRGJ1/TRGJ2 TRGV9 TGTGCCTTGGGGAGTGGGAAACTCTTT CALGSGKLF
12 NA TRGJ1/TRGJ2 TRGV4 TGTGCCACCTGGGACGTGGATTATAAGAAACTCTTT CATWDVDYKKLF
19 NA TRGJP2 TRGV8 TGTGCCACCTGGGACGGGCTGAGTCCCCCTACCGGTAGTGATTGGATCAAGACGTTT CATWDGLSPPTGSDWIKTF
14 few TRGJP TRGV9 TGTGCCTTGTGGGAGCAGTTGGGCAAAAAAATCAAGGTATTT CALWEQLGKKIKVF
13 large TRGJ1/TRGJ2 TRGV9 TGTGCCTTGTGGGAGGTTTGGGGCGTTAAGAAACTCTTT CALWEVWGVKKLF
15 NA TRGJ1/TRGJ2 TRGV8 TGTGCCACCTGGGAACCCTGGGGGAATTATTATAAGAAACTCTTT CATWEPWGNYYKKLF
11 NA TRGJ1/TRGJ2 TRGV4 TGTGCCACCTGGGACGGTCATAAGAAACTCTTT CATWDGHKKLF
14 NA TRGJ1/TRGJ2 TRGV4 TGTGCCACCTGGGACGGGCGCCCCTATTATAAGAAACTCTTT CATWDGRPYYKKLF
13 large TRGJ1/TRGJ2 TRGV9 TGTGCCTTGTGGGCCGGTGGACTGTATAAGAAACTCTTT CALWAGGLYKKLF
14 NA TRGJ1/TRGJ2 TRGV4 TGTGCCACCTGGGACACATTATTGGGTTATAAGAAACTCTTT CATWDTLLGYKKLF
11 NA TRGJ1/TRGJ2 TRGV8 TGTGCCACCTGGGAGTATTATAAGAAACTCTTT CATWEYYKKLF
18 NA TRGJP TRGV9 TGTGCCTTGTGGGAGGTGCGATTGCAAGAGTTGGGCAAAAAAATCAAGGTATTT CALWEVRLQELGKKIKVF
12 NA TRGJ1/TRGJ2 TRGV4 TGTGCCACCTGGGACGGCGTGCAGGGGAAACTCTTT CATWDGVQGKLF
14 NA TRGJ1/TRGJ2 TRGV9 TGTGCCTTGTGGGAGGTCAAGAATTATTATAAGAAACTCTTT CALWEVKNYYKKLF